Below are 29 T cell receptor beta chains sequenced from a single sample in a study of cytomegalovirus exposure and HLA in healthy donors. The repertoire was sequenced with immunoSEQ multiplex PCR; TCRdb's copy has only in-frame clones and lacks some. The sample yields roughly 120,000 clones, under 90% seen once. The sequencing input was PBMCs. Every receptor here comes from a man younger than 40 in good health and CMV-seronegative.

The gene calls are TRBV11-2 and TRBJ2-7, with D maybe TRBD2 (5 bases). The germline V gene encodes CDR1 SGHAT and CDR2 FQNNGV. The CDR3 loop spans 12 amino acids. V dropped 5 bases and J dropped 6 bases, with 11 bases sitting between them. The CDR3 region is CASSPRGLEQYF. The CDR3 bases are TGTGCCAGCAGCCCAAGAGGGCTCGAGCAGTACTTC.

V is TRBV15 and J is TRBJ1-1; 7 nucleotides align to TRBD1. The CDR3 loop spans 17 amino acids. Germline V gene data show CDR1 as LNHNV and CDR2 as YYDKDF (reference sequence). Trimming at V came to 5 bases and at J to 4 bases, leaving 16 bases not matched to a gene. The CDR3 coding sequence is TGTGCCACCAGCCTTACCCTGGGACAGCCGATAGGCACTGAAGCTTTCTTT. Its translation: CATSLTLGQPIGTEAFF.

The CDR3 protein is CASSVTGNTEAFF. Here the CDR3 DNA reads TGTGCCAGCAGCGTCACAGGGAACACTGAAGCTTTCTTT. This chain joins TRBV7-3 and TRBJ1-1, with a tentative D call TRBD1 (5 bases). Germline CDR1 and CDR2: SGHTA and FQGTGA. This CDR3 is built from 13 residues. The ends were cut back, 5 bases at V and 1 base at J, with 8 bases in the middle.

This chain joins TRBV5-1 and TRBJ2-3; TRBD2 matches 10 bases. CDR3 length: 17 residues. J lost 6 bases, V lost 0 bases, and 10 bases had no gene match. Germline lookup yields CDR1 SGHRS and CDR2 YFSETQ. The CDR3 nucleotides read TGCGCCAGCAGCTTGGCCGAGCTAGCGGGGGCCGGGGATACGCAGTATTTT. Its translation is CASSLAELAGAGDTQYF. Full variable domain (remainder filled in from reference TRBV5-1 and TRBJ2-3): KAGVTQTPRYLIKTRGQQVTLSCSPISGHRSVSWYQQTPGQGLQFLFEYFSETQRNKGNFPGRFSGRQFSNSRSEMNVSTLELGDSALYLCASSLAELAGAGDTQYFGPGTRLTVL.

The V call is TRBV15, the J call TRBJ2-7; 10 bases fit TRBD1. CDR3 length: 15 amino acids. The germline gives CDR1 LNHNV, CDR2 YYDKDF (reference sequence). Trimming took 3 bases from V and 5 from J; bases not matched to a gene: 7. The CDR3 loop reads CATSSDRDRGNEQYF. The CDR3 nucleotides read TGTGCCACCAGCAGTGACCGGGACAGGGGCAACGAGCAGTACTTC.

This chain connects TRBV2 to TRBJ2-1; 11 bases map to TRBD2. This CDR3 has 13 amino acids. After removal of 6 bases from V and 10 bases from J, the junction contained 5 bases not matched to a gene. CDR1 and CDR2 from the germline V gene are SNHLY and FYNNEI. The CDR3 spells CASRTSGAGEQFF. The CDR3 nucleotides read TGTGCCAGCAGGACTAGCGGGGCGGGGGAGCAGTTCTTC.

In its sample, this clone was seen once. The chain joins TRBV4-3 to TRBJ2-2; possibly TRBD2 for D (7 bases). Looked up from germline, CDR1 is LGHNA and CDR2 is YSLEER. Trimming left V 4 bases short and J 6 bases short, with 15 bases between. CDR3 length: 15 amino acids. CDR3 nucleotide sequence: TGCGCCAGCAGCCCCACGGGGGGCGGGTCCGGGGAGCTGTTTTTT. Residues: CASSPTGGGSGELFF.

The gene calls are TRBV6-1 and TRBJ2-5; tentatively, D is TRBD1 (5 bases). Germline lookup yields CDR1 MNHNS and CDR2 SASEGT. The V end was cut by 10 bases, the J end by 2 bases, with 20 bases between. The CDR3 covers 15 residues. As DNA, the CDR3 is TGTGCCATCAGGGCCTCTCTGGCTGTACAAGAGACCCAGTACTTC. Encoded protein: CAIRASLAVQETQYF.

The chain combines TRBV28 with TRBJ1-4, with 8 nucleotides matching TRBD1. The V segment lost 3 bases and the J segment 8 bases; nucleotides outside the gene matches: 8. The CDR3 spans 15 residues. In germline, CDR1 is MDHEN, CDR2 SYDVKM. In nucleotides, the CDR3 is TGTGCCAGCAGTTTGTCCGGGACAGGAAAGGAAAAACTGTTTTTT. Its protein is CASSLSGTGKEKLFF.

The V call is TRBV7-6, the J call TRBJ2-5; 8 nucleotides line up with TRBD2. V was pared by 9 bases and J by 9 bases, with 9 bases of the junction left unmatched. CDR3 length: 12 amino acids. The V gene's germline CDR1 is SGHVS and CDR2 FNYEAQ. The CDR3 loop reads CASDRGGEAQYF. The CDR3 nucleotides read TGTGCCAGTGACCGGGGGGGGGAGGCCCAGTACTTC.

The V gene is TRBV6-5, the J gene TRBJ2-5; a possible D gene is TRBD1 (5 bases). The CDR3 runs 16 residues. V was cut by 2 bases and J by 0 bases, with 13 bases left in between. Germline V lookup: CDR1 MNHEY, CDR2 SVGAGI. Here the CDR3 DNA reads TGTGCCAGCAGTTACGGGGCTCGCGCGGACCAAGAGACCCAGTACTTC. It encodes CASSYGARADQETQYF.

The rearrangement joins TRBV14 to TRBJ1-3; D remains ambiguous. Trimming cost V 1 base and J 2 bases, with 3 bases left between them. This CDR3 spans 13 amino acids. The germline V gene encodes CDR1 SGHDN and CDR2 FVKESK. In DNA, the CDR3 is TGTGCCAGCAGCCAAGTCGCTGGAAACACCATATATTTT. Encoded protein: CASSQVAGNTIYF.

The rearrangement links TRBV9 to TRBJ1-1; 7 nucleotides match TRBD1. Germline V CDR1 and CDR2: SGDLS, YYNGEE. Germline trimming cut 2 bases from V and 12 bases from J; bases unmatched to any gene: 7. This CDR3 region has 12 residues. For the CDR3, the DNA is TGTGCCAGCAGCGTCGACAGGGCGGCCCCTTTCTTT. Translating gives CASSVDRAAPFF.

The rearrangement uses TRBV6-5 and TRBJ1-6, with D possibly matching TRBD1 (6 bases). The ends were cut back, 2 bases at V and 8 bases at J, with 13 bases in the middle. CDR1 and CDR2 (germline): MNHEY, SVGAGI. The CDR3 length is 15 residues. The DNA of the CDR3 is TGTGCCAGCAGTTACGAGGGGGGGACCTATTCACCCCTCCACTTT. Amino acids: CASSYEGGTYSPLHF.

The CDR3 is CASSPGQGLGYTF. Written as DNA, the CDR3 is TGTGCCAGTAGTCCGGGACAGGGTCTTGGCTACACCTTC. This chain connects TRBV19 to TRBJ1-2, with 9 bases identical to TRBD1. Germline CDR1 reads LNHDA; CDR2 reads SQIVND (reference sequence). V was pared by 5 bases and J by 7 bases, with 5 bases of the junction left unmatched. This CDR3 region has 13 residues.

This sequence joins TRBV5-6 and TRBJ2-7, with D perhaps matching TRBD1 (6 bases). V was clipped by 7 bases and J by 3 bases, with 20 bases between them. The germline V gene encodes CDR1 SGHDT and CDR2 YYEEEE. The CDR3 covers 15 residues. CDR3 sequence reads: CASQITRDIHYEQYF. The CDR3 region has the DNA TGTGCCAGCCAAATAACCCGGGACATCCACTACGAGCAGTACTTC. The full variable domain, completed using reference TRBV5-6 and TRBJ2-7, is DAGVTQSPTHLIKTRGQQVTLRCSPKSGHDTVSWYQQALGQGPQFIFQYYEEEERQRGNFPDRFSGHQFPNYSSELNVNALLLGDSALYLCASQITRDIHYEQYFGPGTRLTVT.

J is TRBJ1-5 and V is TRBV19, with a tentative D call TRBD1 (6 bases). The CDR3 is made up of 16 amino acids. Trimming left V 3 bases short and J 5 bases short, with 17 bases between. Germline lookup yields CDR1 LNHDA and CDR2 SQIVND (reference sequence). In DNA form, the CDR3 reads TGTGCCAGTAGTATCCCAACAGGGATGAGTGATCAGCCCCAGCATTTT. This sequence encodes CASSIPTGMSDQPQHF. Combining the CDR3 with reference TRBV19 and TRBJ1-5 gives the whole variable domain DGGITQSPKYLFRKEGQNVTLSCEQNLNHDAMYWYRQDPGQGLRLIYYSQIVNDFQKGDIAEGYSVSREKKESFPLTVTSAQKNPTAFYLCASSIPTGMSDQPQHFGDGTRLSIL.

The V and J genes are TRBV28 and TRBJ2-7, with D perhaps matching TRBD1 (5 bases). V was shortened by 6 bases and J by 4 bases, with 16 bases between the two germline ends. The CDR3 consists of 14 residues. CDR1 and CDR2 (germline): MDHEN, SYDVKM. CDR3 loop: CASSSPQGTYEQYF. CDR3 nucleotides: TGTGCCAGCAGCTCTCCCCAGGGTACGTACGAGCAGTACTTC. The full variable domain, rest sourced from reference TRBV28 and TRBJ2-7, is DVKVTQSSRYLVKRTGEKVFLECVQDMDHENMFWYRQDPGLGLRLIYFSYDVKMKEKGDIPEGYSVSREKKERFSLILESASTNQTSMYLCASSSPQGTYEQYFGPGTRLTVT.

This chain uses TRBV27 with TRBJ1-3; 7 bases line up with TRBD1. This CDR3 has 19 residues. Germline lookup yields CDR1 MNHEY and CDR2 SMNVEV (reference sequence). V shed 6 bases and J 0 bases; nucleotides not matched to a gene: 17. In DNA form, the CDR3 reads TGTGCCAGCAGCCGAGATTACCCGGGACAGCCGATCTCTGGAAACACCATATATTTT. This encodes CASSRDYPGQPISGNTIYF.

This chain joins TRBV7-9 and TRBJ1-5; TRBD1 agrees at 9 bases. CDR1 and CDR2 from the germline V gene are SEHNR and FQNEAQ (reference sequence). V trimming: 1 base; J trimming: 7 bases; junction bases outside the gene matches: 8. The CDR3 totals 16 residues. The DNA of the CDR3 is TGTGCCAGCAGCTTAGAAACACAGGGGGCCCGCCAGCCCCAGCATTTT. Encoded protein: CASSLETQGARQPQHF.

CDR3 loop: CASSPKRGALGGELFF. The CDR3 bases are TGTGCCAGCAGCCCCAAGCGGGGGGCCCTCGGCGGGGAGCTGTTTTTT. The V gene is TRBV9, the J gene TRBJ2-2; TRBD2 matches 9 bases. CDR1 SGDLS and CDR2 YYNGEE come from the germline V gene. J gave up 7 bases and V 4 bases, and 11 bases lay outside the gene matches. The CDR3 totals 16 residues.

The chain couples TRBV5-6 to TRBJ1-1; possibly TRBD1 for D (5 bases). With 6 bases removed from V and 6 bases from J, the gap between germline ends came to 18 bases. Germline CDR1 SGHDT, CDR2 YYEEEE. CDR3 length equals 14 residues. The chain's CDR3 is CASNHRQPSAEAFF. CDR3 coding DNA: TGTGCCAGCAACCACAGGCAGCCTTCGGCTGAAGCTTTCTTT.

This chain joins TRBV27 and TRBJ2-7, with D possibly being TRBD2 (5 bases). Germline V lookup: CDR1 MNHEY, CDR2 SMNVEV (reference sequence). This CDR3 is 14 amino acids long. Trimming cost V 2 bases and J 1 base, with 9 bases left between them. DNA for the CDR3: TGTGCCAGCAGTTTACGGGGATTATCCTACGAGCAGTACTTC. Translated: CASSLRGLSYEQYF.

The V and J genes are TRBV19 and TRBJ2-7, with D possibly matching TRBD2 (5 bases). Germline V lookup: CDR1 LNHDA, CDR2 SQIVND (reference sequence). CDR3 length: 15 residues. Trimming removed 1 base at V and 2 bases at J, with 12 bases between. CDR3: CASSIASSHTYEQYF. CDR3 nucleotides: TGTGCCAGTAGTATAGCTTCTAGCCACACCTACGAGCAGTACTTC.

The chain recombines TRBV5-1 with TRBJ1-2; TRBD1 agrees at 7 bases. CDR1 and CDR2 (germline): SGHRS, YFSETQ. V dropped 3 bases and J dropped 4; count of bases not matched to a gene: 6. This CDR3 has 14 residues. The CDR3 sequence is CASSSGTDLYGYTF. The CDR3 DNA follows: TGCGCCAGCAGCTCCGGGACAGACCTCTATGGCTACACCTTC.

This chain uses TRBV11-2 with TRBJ2-3; 11 bases line up with TRBD2. Germline CDR1 reads SGHAT; CDR2 reads FQNNGV. CDR3 length equals 18 residues. The trim removed 5 bases at V and 5 bases at J, leaving 15 bases unmatched. CDR3 protein: CASSTPWVAGGPEDTQYF. For the CDR3, the DNA is TGTGCCAGCAGCACCCCCTGGGTAGCGGGGGGGCCCGAAGATACGCAGTATTTT.

V usage is TRBV7-2 and J usage is TRBJ2-1; D is undetermined. In germline, CDR1 is SGHTA, CDR2 FQGNSA. The CDR3 consists of 14 residues. V was trimmed by 7 bases and J by 0 bases, leaving 10 bases between them. The CDR3 DNA reads TGTGCCAGCAATACACAGAGCTCCTACAATGAGCAGTTCTTC. It is translated as CASNTQSSYNEQFF.

This chain joins TRBV7-2 and TRBJ2-7, with D possibly TRBD1 on 5 matching bases. This CDR3 is 16 amino acids long. Deletions cut 5 bases from V and 3 bases from J, with 20 bases between. From germline, CDR1 is SGHTA and CDR2 FQGNSA. Here the CDR3 reads CASSPGGARAYYEQYF. CDR3 DNA: TGTGCCAGCAGCCCAGGTGGGGCCAGGGCCTACTACGAGCAGTACTTC.

The genes are TRBV4-1 and TRBJ2-2; 7 bases map to TRBD2. The CDR3 covers 17 residues. Germline V CDR1 and CDR2: MGHRA, YSYEKL. J lost 3 bases, V lost 0 bases, and 7 bases had no gene match. The CDR3 sequence: CASSQEPPRGYTGELFF. DNA for the CDR3: TGCGCCAGCAGCCAAGAGCCGCCGCGGGGGTACACCGGGGAGCTGTTTTTT.